This T cell receptor (beta chain) was retrieved from a study of response to subunit inactivated influenza vaccine. This clonotype was observed a handful of times. A single record per CDR3 protein comes from TCRdb applying MiXCR to the RT-PCR reads. The repertoire includes about 570,000 distinct CDR3 sequences, 10% to 12% of them detected once, and approximately 10% sits in the top ten. Germline loops: CDR1 SGHTA, CDR2 FQGTGA. The CDR3 consists of 13 residues. With 6 bases removed from V and 7 bases from J, the gap between germline ends came to 16 bases. These data were also reused for a study on T cells expressing NK-cell markers. That investigation notes: UMIs accompanied the 5'RACE template switching by which TCR beta cDNA was made. Seven of the eight sequenced donors were classified as HCMV-seropositive, and one was classified as seronegative. Restriction of sorting to alpha-beta TCR T cells was accomplished in several experiments using an anti-gamma-delta TCR antibody. CD8+ T cells in 5 or 6 donors included dominant NKG2C+ clonotypes at roughly 1.0-8%. Whether expanded NKG2C-expressing T cell clones recognize HCMV is unknown.

J is TRBJ2-7 and V is TRBV7-3; D might be TRBD1 or TRBD2, each matching 6 bases. The receptor was isolated from a man between 45 and 60 years old who received an inactivated influenza vaccine. Sequencing used PBMCs from blood, obtained on the day of vaccination. The CDR3 coding sequence is TGTGCCAGCAGTATAGGGGGGTCGGGAGAGCAGTACTTC. It specifies CASSIGGSGEQYF. The complete variable domain, with remaining parts taken from reference TRBV7-3 and TRBJ2-7, reads GAGVSQTPSNKVTEKGKYVELRCDPISGHTALYWYRQSLGQGPEFLIYFQGTGAADDSGLPNDRFFAVRPEGSVSTLKIQRTERGDSAVYLCASSIGGSGEQYFGPGTRLTVT.